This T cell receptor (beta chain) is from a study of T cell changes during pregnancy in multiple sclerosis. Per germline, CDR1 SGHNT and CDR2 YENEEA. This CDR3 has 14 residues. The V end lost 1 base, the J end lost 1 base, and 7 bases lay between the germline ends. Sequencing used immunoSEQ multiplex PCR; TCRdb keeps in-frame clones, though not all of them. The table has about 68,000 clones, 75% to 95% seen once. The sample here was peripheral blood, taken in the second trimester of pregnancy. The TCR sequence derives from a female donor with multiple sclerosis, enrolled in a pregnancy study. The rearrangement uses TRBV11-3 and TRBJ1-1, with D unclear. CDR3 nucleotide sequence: TGTGCCAGCAGCTTAGGAGGGAAGAACACTGAAGCTTTCTTT. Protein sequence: CASSLGGKNTEAFF.